This TCR beta chain is from a study of T-cell reconstitution after alpha-beta-depleted transplantation in children. CDR3 size: 18 residues. Germline V CDR1 and CDR2: DFQATT, SNEGSKA (reference sequence). J lost 0 bases, V lost 5 bases, and 13 bases had no gene match. Unique molecular identifiers tagged the TCRbeta library. TCRdb re-derived calls from the PCR reads in MiXCR, one entry per CDR3 protein. The sample has some 550,000 distinct CDR3 sequences, around 17% seen once. This receptor was obtained from a human donor who donated a stem cell graft to a child with acute lymphoblastic leukemia. The chain uses TRBV20-1 and TRBJ2-1, with 10 positions matching TRBD2. The source material was PBMCs from the stem cell graft donor, sampled from the stem cell graft. Here the CDR3 reads CSAFLVELAGGSYNEQFF. The DNA of the CDR3 is TGCAGTGCTTTCCTAGTTGAGTTAGCGGGGGGCTCCTACAATGAGCAGTTCTTC.